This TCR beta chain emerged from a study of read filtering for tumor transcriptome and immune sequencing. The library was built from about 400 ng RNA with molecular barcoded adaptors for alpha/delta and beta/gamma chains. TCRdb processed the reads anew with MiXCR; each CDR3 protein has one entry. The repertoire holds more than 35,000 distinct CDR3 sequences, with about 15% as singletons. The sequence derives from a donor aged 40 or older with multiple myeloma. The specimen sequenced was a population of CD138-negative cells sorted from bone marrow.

CDR3 sequence: CASSLDLRGSVSGELFF. In DNA form, the CDR3 reads TGCGCCAGCAGCTTGGATCTGCGGGGGAGCGTGTCCGGGGAGCTGTTTTTT. The chain recombines TRBV5-1 with TRBJ2-2; 7 bases agree with TRBD2. The CDR3 length is 17 residues. The J segment lost 6 bases and the V segment lost 0 bases, leaving 11 bases of the junction unmatched. CDR1 is SGHRS and CDR2 is YFSETQ in the germline V gene. Full variable domain (missing parts from reference TRBV5-1 and TRBJ2-2): KAGVTQTPRYLIKTRGQQVTLSCSPISGHRSVSWYQQTPGQGLQFLFEYFSETQRNKGNFPGRFSGRQFSNSRSEMNVSTLELGDSALYLCASSLDLRGSVSGELFFGEGSRLTVL.